This is a list of T cell receptor beta chains from one sample in a study of blood T cell repertoires in COVID-19. Only in-frame clones appear in the TCRdb table, and some are missing; sequencing was by immunoSEQ multiplex PCR. The data hold about 180,000 clones, with 80% to 90% observed a single time. The specimen sequenced was PBMCs or T cells enriched from blood (not recorded which). Every receptor here comes from a woman aged 40 to 49 with acute COVID-19. Both conserved end residues are part of each CDR3. A D gene is named only where the DNA matches it firmly. Expanded clones get a size class; other rows say once, few or many, or leave the size out.

CDR3: CASSPGHRTFNEKLFF; DNA: TGCGCCAGCAGCCCCGGACACCGAACCTTTAATGAAAAACTGTTTTTT; D: -; size: -; J: TRBJ1-4; V: TRBV5-1
CDR3: CASSLEGLYNEQFF; DNA: TGTGCCAGCAGCTTAGAAGGACTCTACAATGAGCAGTTCTTC; D: -; size: few; J: TRBJ2-1; V: TRBV7-2
CDR3: CAISESWGGADTQYF; DNA: TGTGCCATCAGTGAGTCTTGGGGGGGAGCAGATACGCAGTATTTT; D: TRBD2; size: -; J: TRBJ2-3; V: TRBV10-3
CDR3: CASSSLLEGPNEKLFF; DNA: TGTGCCAGCAGTTCCCTATTGGAGGGTCCTAATGAAAAACTGTTTTTT; D: -; size: -; J: TRBJ1-4; V: TRBV6-5
CDR3: CASSRGRPPNTGELFF; DNA: TGTGCCAGTAGTAGGGGCCGACCCCCCAACACCGGGGAGCTGTTTTTT; D: -; size: -; J: TRBJ2-2; V: TRBV19
CDR3: CASSLSWGGKSTDTQYF; DNA: TGTGCCAGCAGCCTATCTTGGGGGGGCAAGAGCACAGATACGCAGTATTTT; D: -; size: -; J: TRBJ2-3; V: TRBV5-5
CDR3: CASSQDQLAGVEQYF; DNA: TGTGCCAGCAGCCAAGATCAACTAGCGGGAGTCGAGCAGTACTTC; D: TRBD2; size: -; J: TRBJ2-7; V: TRBV4-2
CDR3: CASSPRDSYYGYTF; DNA: TGTGCCAGCAGCCCTCGGGACAGCTACTATGGCTACACCTTC; D: TRBD1; size: many; J: TRBJ1-2; V: TRBV5-5
CDR3: CASSQGGGLAGGKRRNEQFF; DNA: TGCGCCAGCAGCCAAGGTGGGGGACTAGCGGGAGGGAAAAGGCGAAATGAGCAGTTCTTC; D: TRBD2; size: -; J: TRBJ2-1; V: TRBV4-3
CDR3: CASSPGTGYREQYF; DNA: TGTGCCAGCAGCCCAGGGACAGGGTACCGCGAGCAGTACTTC; D: TRBD1; size: -; J: TRBJ2-7; V: TRBV9
CDR3: CASGPINQPQHF; DNA: TGTGCCAGCGGCCCGATAAATCAGCCCCAGCATTTT; D: -; size: -; J: TRBJ1-5; V: TRBV27
CDR3: CASSSWTAVTYEQYF; DNA: TGTGCCAGCAGCTCCTGGACAGCCGTAACCTACGAGCAGTACTTC; D: -; size: once; J: TRBJ2-7; V: TRBV7-2
CDR3: CASSFKWGGADTSTDTQYF; DNA: TGTGCCAGCAGCTTTAAATGGGGGGGGGCCGACACTAGCACAGATACGCAGTATTTT; D: -; size: -; J: TRBJ2-3; V: TRBV11-2
CDR3: CASSYGGEGYTF; DNA: TGTGCCAGCAGTTACGGTGGGGAGGGCTACACCTTC; D: -; size: once; J: TRBJ1-2; V: TRBV6-6
CDR3: CASSLDLVSGNTIYF; DNA: TGTGCCAGCAGCTTAGATCTAGTCTCTGGAAACACCATATATTTT; D: -; size: -; J: TRBJ1-3; V: TRBV11-2
CDR3: CASTPHRGINEQYF; DNA: TGTGCCAGCACCCCACACAGGGGGATCAACGAGCAGTACTTC; D: TRBD1; size: -; J: TRBJ2-7; V: TRBV6-5
CDR3: CASSFLGGNEKLFF; DNA: TGTGCCAGCAGCTTTCTAGGGGGAAATGAAAAACTGTTTTTT; D: -; size: -; J: TRBJ1-4; V: TRBV5-5
CDR3: CASSYPGTGEQPQHF; DNA: TGTGCCAGCAGTTATCCCGGGACAGGGGAACAGCCCCAGCATTTT; D: TRBD1; size: -; J: TRBJ1-5; V: TRBV6-2/TRBV6-3
CDR3: CVLRVGSVTDTQYF; DNA: TGTGTACTGCGGGTGGGTAGCGTGACAGATACGCAGTATTTT; D: -; size: -; J: TRBJ2-3; V: TRBV27
CDR3: CASSEATSGGREQYF; DNA: TGTGCCAGCAGTGAAGCGACTAGCGGGGGGCGGGAGCAGTACTTC; D: TRBD2; size: few; J: TRBJ2-7; V: TRBV6-1
CDR3: CASSQELADYNEQFF; DNA: TGCGCCAGCAGCCAGGAACTAGCGGACTACAATGAGCAGTTCTTC; D: TRBD2; size: -; J: TRBJ2-1; V: TRBV4-1
CDR3: CASQHETFPGGSSGNTIYF; DNA: TGCGCCAGTCAGCATGAAACGTTCCCGGGGGGAAGCTCTGGAAACACCATATATTTT; D: -; size: few; J: TRBJ1-3; V: TRBV23-1